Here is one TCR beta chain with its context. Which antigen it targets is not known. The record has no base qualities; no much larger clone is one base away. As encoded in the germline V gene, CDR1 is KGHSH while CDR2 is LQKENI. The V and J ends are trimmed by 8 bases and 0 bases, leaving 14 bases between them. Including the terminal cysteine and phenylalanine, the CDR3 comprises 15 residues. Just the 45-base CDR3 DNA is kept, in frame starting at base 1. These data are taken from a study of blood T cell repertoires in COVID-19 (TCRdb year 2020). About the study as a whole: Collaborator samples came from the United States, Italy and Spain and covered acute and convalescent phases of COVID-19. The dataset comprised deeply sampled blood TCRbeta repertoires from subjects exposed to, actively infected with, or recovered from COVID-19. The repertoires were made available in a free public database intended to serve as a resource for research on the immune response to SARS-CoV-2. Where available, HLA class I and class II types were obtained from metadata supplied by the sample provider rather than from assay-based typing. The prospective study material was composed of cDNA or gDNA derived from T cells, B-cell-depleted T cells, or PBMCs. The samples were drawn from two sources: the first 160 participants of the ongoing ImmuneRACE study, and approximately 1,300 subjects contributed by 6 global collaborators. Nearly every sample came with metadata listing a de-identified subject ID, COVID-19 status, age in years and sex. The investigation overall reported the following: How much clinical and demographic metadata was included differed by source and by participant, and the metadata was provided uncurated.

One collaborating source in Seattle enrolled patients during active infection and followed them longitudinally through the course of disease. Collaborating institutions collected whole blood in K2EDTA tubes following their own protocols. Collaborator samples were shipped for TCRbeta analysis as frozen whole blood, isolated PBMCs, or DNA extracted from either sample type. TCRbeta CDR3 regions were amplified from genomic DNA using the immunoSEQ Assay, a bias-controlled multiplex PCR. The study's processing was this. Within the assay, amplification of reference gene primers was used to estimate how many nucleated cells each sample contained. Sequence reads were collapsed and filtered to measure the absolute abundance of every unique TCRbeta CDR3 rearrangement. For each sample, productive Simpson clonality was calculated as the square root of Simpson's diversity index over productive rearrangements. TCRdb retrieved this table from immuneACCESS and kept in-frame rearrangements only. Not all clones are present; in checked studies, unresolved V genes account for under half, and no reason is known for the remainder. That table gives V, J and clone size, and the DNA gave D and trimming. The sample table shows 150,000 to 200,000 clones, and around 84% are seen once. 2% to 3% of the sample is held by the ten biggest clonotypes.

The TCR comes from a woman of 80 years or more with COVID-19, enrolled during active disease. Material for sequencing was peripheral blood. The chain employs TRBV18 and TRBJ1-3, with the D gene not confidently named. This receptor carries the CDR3 CASRLAANSGNTIYF. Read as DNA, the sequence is TGTGCCAGCCGCCTGGCGGCGAACTCTGGAAACACCATATATTTT.